This section outlines one T cell receptor beta chain sequence together with its context. What this receptor recognizes is not known. Base quality data are lacking; no much larger clone is found one base away. In total, 600 or so healthy bone marrow donors made up the cohort. All cohort members were sampled while nominally healthy, although unrecorded immune exposures were likely present. The donor was CMV seropositive and belonged to the group of about 290 seropositive cohort members. A peripheral blood sample was provided by each donor, and peripheral blood mononuclear cells were used for TCR beta sequencing. Genomic DNA was extracted from the blood cell samples with the Qiagen DNeasy Blood Extraction Kit. These data belong to a study of cytomegalovirus exposure and HLA in healthy donors (dated by TCRdb to between 2016 and 2019). Regarding the research as a whole: According to an earlier analysis of 587 of the donors, 200 million or so T cells yielded some 120 million unique TCR beta sequences and about 280 Gb of sequence data. The T cell repertoires of roughly 660 subjects were profiled by immunosequencing and related to cytomegalovirus serostatus. Alongside the repertoire data, information on donor age, sex, ethnicity and CMV serostatus was compiled. About five DR-DQ haplotypes were treated as single units for association and clustering because of strong linkage in the cohort. The number of typed donors differed by locus: about 620-630 for A, B, C, DRB1 and DQB1; approximately 530 for DQA1; 600 to 610 for DPA1; and some 470 for DPB1. Every repertoire in the discovery cohort had been generated on one and the same sequencing platform. The genetic ancestry cluster associated with self-reported Caucasian donors included 65% to 90% of the roughly 400 genotyped donors. High-throughput TCR immunosequencing, statistical association of individual TCRs with disease status, and machine learning were combined to predict cytomegalovirus infection status. The study aimed to test whether cataloging public T cell receptors could reveal signatures of past pathogen exposure. Among 300 to 500 genotyped donors of the cohort, an average of approximately 220,000 unique TCR beta nucleotide sequences was sequenced per donor, of which about 18% were non-productive. Genome-wide SNP genotypes for about three fifths of the roughly 700 donors were used in a later genetic analysis, which treated that subset as a discovery cohort. Roughly 320 gigabases of sequencing data and around 80 million unique TCR sequences made up an early release that covered roughly 670 HLA-typed donors. In addition to the first cohort of 666 subjects, a separate validation cohort of 100 to 150 different subjects was used. The later analysis used no new phenotypic data to find candidate immune exposures, relying instead on TCR beta sequences and their occurrence across donors. An earlier analysis of roughly 600 of the donors used high-throughput TCR beta sequencing to judge whether each TCR beta V gene segment behaved as functional or pseudogenic. A later analysis re-examined previously published TCR beta repertoires from 610 or so donors and added high-resolution HLA genotyping to investigate patterns of TCR occurrence. Both class I and class II loci were covered by HLA typing, at four-digit resolution. Study-level results and caveats: A further reported finding was that TCR beta sequences accurately predicted the HLA-A and HLA-B alleles for most subjects in the first cohort. In a later analysis, HLA-associated TCR beta chains showed more clonal expansion and lower generation probabilities than non-associated chains that were equally common. Specific HLA alleles were associated with more than 15,000 TCR beta sequences at a false discovery rate of 0.05 in a later analysis. According to a later analysis, most CMV-associated TCR beta chains appeared to be HLA-restricted, and the HLA associations seemed to be driven largely by CMV exposure. In a later genetic analysis, fewer N-insertions in productive TCRs were reported among donors in an Asian-associated ancestry cluster than the roughly 640-donor mean. In a later analysis, the rate of TCR association differed among HLA loci, with DRB1 alleles having the most associated TCRs and HLA-C alleles having the fewest. Roughly uniform sequencing depth across donors was assumed in presence/absence analyses, although this assumption may not hold. It was suggested by the authors that the approach could potentially be generalized to other disease states and immunological phenotypes. Immune exposure information for the cohort was limited to CMV serostatus. A later genetic analysis associated a missense DCLRE1C variant with V-gene and J-gene trimming of TCR beta chains, and an independent cohort replicated the association. Most TCR sequences were seen in very few donors, while some public TCRs were found in many individuals. A few of the identified cytomegalovirus-associated TCR beta chains were confirmed in vitro to be specific for cytomegalovirus antigens. When HLA alleles, especially DR and DQ, strongly co-occurred, TCR associations were difficult to assign to individual alleles. Broadly in line with IMGT annotations, most TCR beta V segments showed up in productive rearrangements about 87% or about 30% of the time in an earlier analysis of 587 of the donors. Correlated functional status among segregating V segments might reflect linkage disequilibrium, but an unknown experimental factor could not be ruled out. Cytomegalovirus status was reported to be diagnosed by the classifier with high specificity and sensitivity in both the original and validation cohorts. Because counts were too low, around 18 rarely observed V segments, including chromosome 9 orphons, were left out of the earlier analysis of a few hundred of the donors. The cohort was sequenced for TCR beta chains only, and without alpha or paired-chain data the features that could be detected were limited. Because some donors lacked HLA typing at each locus, the association tests relied only on the typed subset. A total of some 180 TCR beta chains were listed by the study as associated with cytomegalovirus. In a later analysis, several top co-occurrence clusters were reported to appear linked to parvovirus B19, influenza, CMV and Epstein-Barr virus. A cluster of highly shared sequence variants was judged likely to be a technical artifact of the sequencing pipeline.

Library creation used the immunoSEQ multiplex PCR assay. For the multiplex PCR, a mixture combining 60 forward primers for TCR Vbeta segments and 13 reverse primers for TCR Jbeta segments was used. A multiplex PCR assay on genomic DNA amplified the CDR3 region of rearranged TCR beta genes. The Illumina HiSeq System was used to sequence the amplified TCR beta libraries as 87-base-pair reads. As for the original processing: A later analysis counted some 74 million unique TCR beta chains across the approximately 700 repertoires, and around 9.9 million of these chains were shared by at least two donors. A nearest-neighbor algorithm error-corrected the raw reads and collapsed the reads into unique sequences, merging closely related sequences to remove PCR and sequencing errors. To assign V, D and J gene segments, CDR3 sequences were aligned to IMGT reference sequences. Each retained sequence needed at least a six-nucleotide match to both a V gene segment and a J gene segment. Rearrangements were classified as productive when the CDR3 lacked stop codons and remained in frame with V and J, and all other rearrangements were classified as non-productive. CDR3 was defined according to IMGT convention as the region running from the second conserved V-encoded cysteine to the conserved J-encoded phenylalanine. Sequences without an unambiguous match to a single V gene segment were excluded from the earlier analysis of 587 of the donors. In an earlier analysis of approximately 590 of the donors, a V segment was called functional when productive rearrangements were above 56.7%, and segregating when the standard deviation between donors exceeded 5%. To diagnose cytomegalovirus status from the catalog of TCR beta chain sequences, a statistical classification framework was built. In a later analysis, TCR nucleotide sequences were compared against IMGT/GENE-DB human TR gene sequences so that V and J genes could be assigned. In a later analysis, CDR3 sequences and most-parsimonious VDJ recombination scenarios were assigned using the TCRdist pipeline. In a later analysis, each TCR beta chain was defined by its CDR3 amino acid sequence together with its V-gene family, and reads without a unique V-gene family were excluded. A later analysis removed several hundred highly shared, low-generation-probability nucleotide sequences to deal with suspected cross-contamination and a sequencing artifact. For each public chain, a later analysis derived a clonal expansion index from normalized ranks of inferred template counts within each repertoire. In a later analysis, generation probabilities were computed with a VDJ recombination model fitted to out-of-frame rearrangements, and the resulting probabilities were checked against IGoR. In a later analysis, hypergeometric tests were used to score TCR-TCR, TCR-HLA and TCR-CMV co-occurrence, with a repertoire-size bias correction applied to TCR pairs. A later analysis estimated false discovery rates by permuting HLA or CMV assignments 20 times. In a later analysis, co-occurring TCRs were grouped using DBSCAN, with TCRdist sequence similarity added in when clustering inside HLA-allele-positive subsets. Repertoires with fewer than 30,000 or more than 120,000 public chains, plus five repertoires with anomalous nucleotide sharing, were excluded from co-occurrence clustering. The clones in this table, taken by TCRdb from immuneACCESS, are in-frame only. Not every clone is retained; where verified, under half of the shortfall comes from an unresolved V gene, and the cause of the rest is unknown. For V, J and clone size, that table is used; D and trimming come from the DNA. Here the sample has just under 95,000 clones; 77% occur a single time. The ten biggest clones cover about 7% of the sample.

This sequence originates from a man in his fifties in good health and CMV-seropositive. Sequencing input: PBMCs.

The CDR3 reads as follows: CASSLGAQETQYF. At the DNA level, the sequence is TGTGCCAGCAGCTTAGGGGCTCAAGAGACCCAGTACTTC. Recombination linked TRBV11-2 to TRBJ2-5, with no confidently assigned D gene. V is shortened by 1 base, J by 2 bases, and the region joining them spans 5 bases. Its CDR3 holds 13 amino acids, cysteine through phenylalanine. Solely the CDR3 DNA is kept, with 39 bases framed from the first base. As encoded in the germline V gene, CDR1 is SGHAT while CDR2 is FQNNGV.